These T cell receptor beta chains were read from a single sample in a study of T cell responses to AZD1222 COVID-19 vaccine. Data came from immunoSEQ multiplex PCR; TCRdb stores just in-frame clones and leaves some out. The table lists about 120,000 clones, around 89% of them singletons. The material sequenced was peripheral blood, taken on day 0 of MenACWY control vaccination. These receptors were collected from an adult in good health. Each CDR3 is given with its conserved first and last residue. A D gene is named only where the DNA matches it firmly. Clone size appears in some rows only: once, few, many, or a class for an expanded clone.

>TRBV10-2|TRBJ1-5|.|.
CASSEYGDRQPQHF
TGCGCCAGCAGTGAGTACGGTGATCGGCAGCCCCAGCATTTT
>TRBV5-1|TRBJ1-1|.|.
CASSPREGGNTEAFF
TGCGCCAGCAGCCCACGGGAGGGGGGGAACACTGAAGCTTTCTTT
>TRBV4-1|TRBJ1-2|.|.
CASSQEKRELYRGYTF
TGCGCCAGCAGCCAAGAGAAGAGGGAATTATATCGGGGCTACACCTTC
>TRBV2|TRBJ2-7|TRBD1|.
CASSVNRGPYEQYF
TGTGCCAGCAGCGTAAACAGGGGTCCCTACGAGCAGTACTTC
>TRBV12-3/TRBV12-4|TRBJ2-3|.|once
CASSLRGDTQYF
TGTGCCAGCAGTTTACGCGGGGATACGCAGTATTTT
>TRBV12-3/TRBV12-4|TRBJ1-3|.|.
CASTKGNTIYF
TGTGCCAGCACCAAGGGGAACACCATATATTTT
>TRBV27|TRBJ2-2|TRBD1|.
CASRTDRAVGELFF
TGTGCCAGCAGAACCGACAGGGCGGTCGGGGAGCTGTTTTTT
>TRBV9|TRBJ1-6|.|.
CASSLLEDSPLHF
TGTGCCAGCAGCCTGCTGGAAGATTCACCCCTCCACTTT
>TRBV19|TRBJ1-2|.|.
CATLPGSGIGYGYTF
TGTGCCACACTCCCCGGATCCGGGATCGGGTATGGCTACACCTTC
>TRBV4-2|TRBJ2-1|TRBD2|.
CASSPTGTSGYNEQFF
TGTGCCAGCAGTCCTACCGGGACTAGCGGCTACAATGAGCAGTTCTTC
>TRBV19|TRBJ2-7|.|once
CASSITADGDFYEQYF
TGTGCCAGTAGTATTACGGCGGACGGAGACTTCTACGAGCAGTACTTC
>TRBV4-3|TRBJ2-5|.|.
CASSQNPGLFGETQYF
TGCGCCAGCAGCCAAAACCCGGGACTGTTTGGGGAGACCCAGTACTTC
>TRBV7-3|TRBJ2-2|.|few
CASSAVGSGELFF
TGTGCCAGCAGCGCGGTGGGCAGCGGGGAGCTGTTTTTT
>TRBV7-9|TRBJ1-4|.|.
CASSVVSGYNEKLFF
TGTGCCAGCAGCGTAGTTAGCGGTTATAATGAAAAACTGTTTTTT
>TRBV11-1|TRBJ2-5|TRBD2|.
CASSAGLAGQETQYF
TGTGCCAGCAGCGCGGGACTAGCAGGACAAGAGACCCAGTACTTC
>TRBV1|TRBJ2-7|.|.
CTSSRGGVYEQYF
TGCACCAGCAGCCGGGGCGGGGTCTACGAGCAGTACTTC
>TRBV2|TRBJ1-1|.|.
CASEEVGQKAFF
TGTGCCAGCGAAGAGGTGGGGCAGAAAGCTTTCTTT
>TRBV7-8|TRBJ1-5|.|once
CASSLVGAQPQHF
TGTGCCAGCAGCTTAGTGGGAGCTCAGCCCCAGCATTTT
>TRBV7-2|TRBJ1-4|.|.
CASRWGTGNEKLFF
TGTGCCAGCAGGTGGGGTACAGGGAATGAAAAACTGTTTTTT
>TRBV6-1|TRBJ1-2|TRBD1|.
CASSELSGQGLYGYTF
TGTGCCAGCAGTGAATTGAGCGGACAGGGATTGTATGGCTACACCTTC
>TRBV11-2|TRBJ2-1|.|.
CASSLGSPLGEQFF
TGTGCCAGCAGCTTAGGCTCCCCGCTGGGTGAGCAGTTCTTC
>TRBV5-1|TRBJ2-7|.|few
CASRTRTATYEQYF
TGCGCCAGCAGGACCAGGACAGCCACCTACGAGCAGTACTTC
>TRBV25-1|TRBJ2-1|TRBD1|once
CASSEKRDRGSNEQFF
TGTGCCAGCAGTGAAAAAAGGGACAGGGGTAGCAATGAGCAGTTCTTC